Below, 5 T cell receptor beta chains from the same sample are listed, as sequenced in a study of long-term antiretroviral therapy in people with HIV. immunoSEQ v3.0 was run at survey level. Repertoires were generated with immunoSEQ multiplex PCR, while TCRdb's copy carries only in-frame clones and drops some. The sample has around 25,000 clones, over 80% seen once. This specimen consisted of unsorted PBMCs, obtained 1.8 years before starting antiretroviral therapy. These receptors all stem from a middle-aged man with HIV.

J is TRBJ2-7 and V is TRBV29-1, with D tentatively TRBD1 (7 bases). Trimming stripped 7 bases from V and 3 bases from J, with 13 bases between. The CDR3 runs 12 residues. Germline CDR1 SQVTM, CDR2 ANQGSEA. CDR3 loop: CSAGGIGYEQYF. The CDR3 region has the DNA TGCAGCGCAGGGGGGATCGGCTACGAGCAGTACTTC.

Written as DNA, the CDR3 is TGTGCCAGCAGCGTGGGAGGAGGGGACTACAATGAGCAGTTCTTC. This sequence encodes CASSVGGGDYNEQFF. The V call is TRBV9, the J call TRBJ2-1, with D possibly matching TRBD2 (6 bases). The CDR3 covers 15 residues. Germline V gene data show CDR1 as SGDLS and CDR2 as YYNGEE. V was trimmed by 2 bases and J by 3 bases, leaving 12 bases between them.

The chain joins TRBV5-4 to TRBJ2-7, with 7 bases fitting TRBD2. The CDR3 has 15 residues. Germline CDR1 is SGHNT and CDR2 is YYREEE (reference sequence). V lost 3 bases and J lost 3; bases outside the gene matches: 9. The DNA for the CDR3 is TGTGCCAGCAGCTCCCGGGAGGCACACGGCTACGAGCAGTACTTC. This gives the protein CASSSREAHGYEQYF.

This clone is classed as medium-sized. V usage is TRBV2 and J usage is TRBJ2-1; D unresolved. The CDR3 length is 19 residues. Trimming cost V 6 bases and J 3 bases, with 27 bases left between them. Germline V CDR1 and CDR2: SNHLY, FYNNEI. This chain's CDR3 is CASRTESDWAVRRYNEQFF. The CDR3, as DNA: TGTGCCAGCAGGACCGAAAGTGACTGGGCTGTGCGACGCTACAATGAGCAGTTCTTC.

V and J are TRBV10-1 and TRBJ2-3, with D unresolved. The CDR3 is 14 residues long. Trimming removed 4 bases from V and 0 bases from J, with 8 bases in between. The germline V gene encodes CDR1 WNHNN and CDR2 SYGVQD (reference sequence). CDR3 loop: CASSVRSSTDTQYF. CDR3 bases: TGCGCCAGCAGTGTACGATCCAGCACAGATACGCAGTATTTT.